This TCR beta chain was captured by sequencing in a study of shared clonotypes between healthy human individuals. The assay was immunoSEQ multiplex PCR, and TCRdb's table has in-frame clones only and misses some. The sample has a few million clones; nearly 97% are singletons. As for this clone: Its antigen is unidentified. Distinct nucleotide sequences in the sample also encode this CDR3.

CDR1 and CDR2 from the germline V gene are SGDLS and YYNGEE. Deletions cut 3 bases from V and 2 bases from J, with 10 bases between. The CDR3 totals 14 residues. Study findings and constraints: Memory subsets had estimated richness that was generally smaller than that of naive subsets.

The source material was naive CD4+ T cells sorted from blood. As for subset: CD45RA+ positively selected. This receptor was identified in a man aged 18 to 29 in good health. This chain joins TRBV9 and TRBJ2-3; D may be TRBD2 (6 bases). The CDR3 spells CASSATSSTDTQYF. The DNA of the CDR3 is TGTGCCAGCAGCGCGACTAGTTCCACAGATACGCAGTATTTT.